What follows are 26 T cell receptor beta chains derived from one specimen sequenced in a study of blood T cells in healthy people across ages. The use of a sample-barcoded 5' primer and a J-beta primer mix characterized a second PCR of about 7 to 12 cycles. TCRdb used MiXCR to reprocess the 5' RACE reads, holding one entry per CDR3 protein. This table has about 290,000 distinct CDR3 sequences, about 25% appearing once. The sequenced sample was blood. Every receptor here comes from a woman aged 70-85 years in good health.

This clonotype was counted ten times or more. The chain carries TRBV29-1 and TRBJ1-4; possibly TRBD1 for D (6 bases). Trimming removed 4 bases at V and 8 bases at J, with 14 bases between. The CDR3 loop spans 13 amino acids. Germline CDR1 reads SQVTM; CDR2 reads ANQGSEA. DNA for the CDR3: TGCAGCGTTGCCAGGGGATCCAGCGAAAAACTGTTTTTT. Its protein is CSVARGSSEKLFF.

The chain uses TRBV6-5 and TRBJ1-5; D is undetermined. The V gene's germline CDR1 is MNHEY and CDR2 SVGAGI. The CDR3 covers 15 residues. V was pared by 0 bases and J by 11 bases, with 17 bases between. The CDR3 nucleotides read TGTGCCAGCAGTTACTCGAGTGGGCGGCGCGATTCCCAGCATTTT. Its protein is CASSYSSGRRDSQHF.

In this sample, this clonotype turned up a few times. This chain links TRBV27 with TRBJ2-1; TRBD2 agrees at 9 bases. Germline values: CDR1 MNHEY, CDR2 SMNVEV (reference sequence). The CDR3 consists of 16 residues. Trimming cost V 8 bases and J 0 bases; bases outside gene matches: 8. The CDR3 region has the DNA TGTGCCAGCGGAGCACTGACTAGCGGCTCCTACAATGAGCAGTTCTTC. Its translation is CASGALTSGSYNEQFF.

Of note for this clonotype: One end of the junction varies from germline; a read error may be responsible. The V and J genes are TRBV7-7 and TRBJ1-1, with D uncertain. The CDR3 has 13 amino acids. Germline values: CDR1 SSHAT, CDR2 FNYEAQ (reference sequence). The CDR3 is CASSLGPDTEAFF. In DNA form, the CDR3 reads TGTGCTAGCAGCTTAGGTCCGGACACTGAAGCTTTCTTT.

This clonotype appeared a few times. The V call is TRBV4-2, the J call TRBJ2-2, with 8 bases fitting TRBD1. The CDR3 is 15 amino acids. Germline loops: CDR1 LGHNA, CDR2 YNFKEQ. Trimming cost V 4 bases and J 7 bases; bases outside gene matches: 8. For the CDR3, the DNA is TGTGCCAGCAGCCTATCGACAGGGGTTGACGGGGAGCTGTTTTTT. Protein product: CASSLSTGVDGELFF.

A few counts support this clonotype. This chain connects TRBV9 to TRBJ2-5; D perhaps matches TRBD2 (6 bases). The V gene lost 4 bases and the J gene lost 3 bases, with 16 bases spanning the gap. From germline, CDR1 is SGDLS and CDR2 YYNGEE. The CDR3 spans 15 residues. CDR3 nucleotide sequence: TGTGCCAGCAGCCTTAGCGGTACTTCCAAAGAGACCCAGTACTTC. Amino acids: CASSLSGTSKETQYF.

This chain links TRBV5-4 with TRBJ2-4, with 9 bases lining up with TRBD1. The CDR3 loop spans 17 amino acids. Trimming at V came to 5 bases and at J to 0 bases, leaving 9 bases not matched to a gene. Germline-derived CDR1 and CDR2 are SGHNT and YYREEE (reference sequence). Here the CDR3 DNA reads TGTGCCAGCAGGGACAGGGGTTCGGGGGGAGCCAAAAACATTCAGTACTTC. Amino acids: CASRDRGSGGAKNIQYF.

This clonotype was seen more than once but under ten times. This rearrangement joins TRBV4-3 to TRBJ2-2; D is undetermined. Germline CDR1 is LGHNA and CDR2 is YSLEER. This CDR3 spans 16 amino acids. V was trimmed by 4 bases and J by 0 bases, leaving 12 bases between them. The CDR3 DNA reads TGCGCCAGCAGCCCGCAGGCTTTCTCGAACACCGGGGAGCTGTTTTTT. It encodes CASSPQAFSNTGELFF.

The gene calls are TRBV2 and TRBJ2-3, with D perhaps given as TRBD1 or TRBD2 (6 bases each). Germline V gene sequence: CDR1 SNHLY, CDR2 FYNNEI. The V end was cut by 3 bases, the J end by 4 bases, with 17 bases between. The CDR3 consists of 16 residues. The CDR3 sequence: CASSDLLGGLADTQYF. The CDR3 DNA is TGTGCCAGCAGTGACCTTTTGGGGGGCTTGGCAGATACGCAGTATTTT.

This clonotype showed up just a few times. A much larger clone differs from this one at a single base, so this may be a read error. V is TRBV29-1 and J is TRBJ2-5; 8 positions match TRBD1. This CDR3 has 14 amino acids. From germline, CDR1 is SQVTM and CDR2 ANQGSEA. DNA for the CDR3: TGCGGCGTTCCCGGACAGGGTGGGCTAGAGACCCAGTACTTC. The encoded protein is CGVPGQGGLETQYF.

This chain connects TRBV12-5 to TRBJ2-5; 8 positions agree with TRBD1. J was trimmed by 5 bases and V by 1 base; bases with no gene match: 6. Germline CDR1 reads LGHNT; CDR2 reads FRNRAP. The CDR3 has 15 residues. The CDR3 is CASGLGTGGIETQYF. CDR3 nucleotide sequence: TGTGCTAGTGGTTTGGGCACAGGGGGTATCGAGACCCAGTACTTC. The full variable domain, completed using reference TRBV12-5 and TRBJ2-5, is DARVTQTPRHKVTEMGQEVTMRCQPILGHNTVFWYRQTMMQGLELLAYFRNRAPLDDSGMPKDRFSAEMPDATLATLKIQPSEPRDSAVYFCASGLGTGGIETQYFGPGTRLLVL.

The sample holds a few counts of this clonotype. The chain joins TRBV20-1 to TRBJ2-1; D unclear. The DNA end lines up better with TRBJ2-5; the J call may be wrong. The CDR3 length is 11 residues. Germline V gives CDR1 DFQATT, CDR2 SNEGSKA (reference sequence). The CDR3 is CSAYPEETQYF. The CDR3 DNA sequence: TGCAGTGCTTATCCGGAGGAGACCCAGTACTTC.

There are a few counts of this clonotype. The chain is built from TRBV12-3 or TRBV12-4 and TRBJ2-1; weak D call: TRBD2 (6 bases). This CDR3 has 15 amino acids. Trimming shortened V by 6 bases and J by 0 bases, and 12 bases separated the two germline ends. The CDR3 DNA sequence: TGTGCCAGCAGCCTACTAGCAGGCTCCTACAATGAGCAGTTCTTC. It encodes CASSLLAGSYNEQFF.

This clonotype was counted only a few times. The rearrangement links TRBV7-2 to TRBJ2-5; maybe TRBD2 (5 bases). CDR3 length equals 15 residues. V lost 0 bases, J lost 1 base, and 9 bases lay in between. CDR1 and CDR2 (germline): SGHTA, FQGNSA. The CDR3 bases are TGTGCCAGCAGCTTAGCGGTGGGGAGCCAAGAGACCCAGTACTTC. Protein: CASSLAVGSQETQYF.

About this clonotype itself: A read error may explain this, as a much larger clone is one base away. The gene calls are TRBV15 and TRBJ1-4, with 7 bases fitting TRBD1. The CDR3 has 12 residues. From germline, CDR1 is LNHNV and CDR2 YYDKDF (reference sequence). The CDR3 DNA reads as TGTGCCAACAGCAGACAGGGTGAAAAACTGTTTTTT. It yields the protein CANSRQGEKLFF.

This clonotype has a count of ten or more. The chain joins TRBV7-2 to TRBJ2-3; D is uncertain. Per the germline V gene, CDR1 is SGHTA and CDR2 is FQGNSA. The CDR3 is 12 residues long. V lost 5 bases, J lost 6 bases, and 9 bases lay in between. CDR3 DNA sequence: TGTGCCAGCAGCGCCCTTAGGGATACGCAGTATTTT. Translating gives CASSALRDTQYF.

This clonotype occurred many times. The chain is built from TRBV29-1 and TRBJ2-7, with TRBD1 as a possible D gene (6 bases). The CDR3 runs 11 residues. With 5 bases removed from V and 5 bases from J, the gap between germline ends came to 10 bases. CDR1 SQVTM and CDR2 ANQGSEA come from the germline V gene. CDR3 nucleotides: TGCAGCGTTCTACAGGGCAACGAGCAGTACTTC. Its translation: CSVLQGNEQYF.

V gene TRBV5-5 combines with J gene TRBJ1-1; D gene ambiguous. V shed 2 bases and J shed 1 base, with 6 bases lying between them. CDR1 and CDR2 (germline): SGHKS, YYEKEE (reference sequence). CDR3 length equals 13 residues. CDR3 residues: CASSFERNTEAFF. Here the CDR3 DNA reads TGTGCCAGCAGCTTCGAGAGGAACACTGAAGCTTTCTTT.

Note on this clonotype: The junction departs from germline at one end; a sequencing error may be responsible. This sequence joins TRBV5-1 and TRBJ2-1; no clear D gene. The CDR3 is 15 residues long. The germline CDR1 and CDR2 sequences are SGHRS and YFSETQ. This chain's CDR3 is CAGSPTSNPYNEQFF. Here the CDR3 DNA reads TGCGCCGGCAGCCCCACGAGTAACCCCTACAATGAGCAGTTCTTC. The full variable domain, its missing parts supplied by reference TRBV5-1 and TRBJ2-1, is KAGVTQTPRYLIKTRGQQVTLSCSPISGHRSVSWYQQTPGQGLQFLFEYFSETQRNKGNFPGRFSGRQFSNSRSEMNVSTLELGDSALYLCAGSPTSNPYNEQFFGPGTRLTVL.

Only a few counts were recorded for this clonotype. The J gene is TRBJ2-2, the V gene TRBV12-3 or TRBV12-4; TRBD1 might be the D (6 bases). The CDR3 spans 15 residues. The V end was cut by 6 bases, the J end by 0 bases, with 11 bases between. CDR3 bases: TGTGCCAGCAGCACCAACAGGGCGAACACCGGGGAGCTGTTTTTT. Amino acid sequence: CASSTNRANTGELFF.

Comment on this clonotype: The conserved closing phenylalanine or tryptophan is absent in this CDR3, likely reflecting a read error. The DNA is left out, because the CDR3 cannot be placed on it with certainty; the CDR3 is given as TCRdb lists it. CDR3 region: CASRSDREAWS. The rearrangement links TRBV27 to TRBJ1-4; TRBD1, the table's D call, was not compared with the DNA. A total of 11 residues make up the CDR3, ends included. Germline V CDR1 and CDR2: MNHEY, SMNVEV (reference sequence).

The genes are TRBV5-1 and TRBJ2-1, with TRBD2 identical over 10 bases. With V trimmed by 4 bases and J by 3 bases, 4 bases remained unmatched. The CDR3 loop spans 15 amino acids. Per the germline V gene, CDR1 is SGHRS and CDR2 is YFSETQ. The CDR3: CASSLSGGDYNEQFF. The CDR3 bases are TGCGCCAGCAGCCTGAGCGGGGGGGACTACAATGAGCAGTTCTTC.

This clonotype was counted between two and nine times. The CDR3: CASSLGGTGNKLFF. The CDR3 DNA is TGCGCCAGCAGCTTGGGCGGGACAGGGAACAAGCTGTTTTTT. The chain uses TRBV5-1 and TRBJ1-4; 9 bases match TRBD1. The CDR3 runs to 14 residues. Germline trimming cut 0 bases from V and 14 bases from J; bases unmatched to any gene: 8. Germline V gene data show CDR1 as SGHRS and CDR2 as YFSETQ.

For this clonotype: Its ends do not fully match the called genes, so a read error is possible. The chain employs TRBV7-2 and TRBJ2-1; D is perhaps TRBD2 (5 bases). CDR3 length: 15 amino acids. Germline-derived CDR1 and CDR2 are SGHTA and FQGNSA. The CDR3 bases are TGTGCCAGCACCCAAGTGGGGAGAGTGGGCAATGAGCAGCTTTTC. Its translation is CASTQVGRVGNEQLF. Full variable domain (remainder filled in from reference TRBV7-2 and TRBJ2-1): GAGVSQSPSNKVTEKGKDVELRCDPISGHTALYWYRQSLGQGLEFLIYFQGNSAPDKSGLPSDRFSAERTGGSVSTLTIQRTQQEDSAVYLCASTQVGRVGNEQLFGPGTRLTVL.

V gene TRBV6-5 combines with J gene TRBJ1-6; tentative D call: TRBD1 (5 bases). The CDR3 is made up of 17 amino acids. Per germline, CDR1 MNHEY and CDR2 SVGAGI. The V end lost 0 bases, the J end lost 5 bases, and 14 bases lay between the germline ends. Written as DNA, the CDR3 is TGTGCCAGCAGTTACTCCATCGGGACGATGGATAATTCACCCCTCCACTTT. This gives the protein CASSYSIGTMDNSPLHF.

This clonotype was observed a handful of times. The rearrangement joins TRBV7-9 to TRBJ1-1; TRBD1 might be the D (5 bases). The CDR3 sequence is 11 residues long. The V end was cut by 6 bases, the J end by 8 bases, with 10 bases between. The germline V gene has CDR1 SEHNR and CDR2 FQNEAQ (reference sequence). The CDR3 nucleotides read TGTGCCAGCAGGGAACGGGGGGAAGCTTTCTTT. As protein: CASRERGEAFF.